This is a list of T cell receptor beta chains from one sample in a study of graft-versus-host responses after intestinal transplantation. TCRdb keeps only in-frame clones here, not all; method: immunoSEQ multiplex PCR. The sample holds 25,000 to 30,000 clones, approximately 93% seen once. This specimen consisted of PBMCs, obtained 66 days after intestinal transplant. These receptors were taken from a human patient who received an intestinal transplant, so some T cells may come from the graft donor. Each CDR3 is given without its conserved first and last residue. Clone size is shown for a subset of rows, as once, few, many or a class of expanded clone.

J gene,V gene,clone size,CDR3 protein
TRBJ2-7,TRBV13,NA,ASRGDYEQY
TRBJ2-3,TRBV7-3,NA,ASSSADYPLGTDTQY
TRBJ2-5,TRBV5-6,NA,ASSGDGAQY
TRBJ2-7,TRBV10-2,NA,ASAHYEQY
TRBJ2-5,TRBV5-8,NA,ASSLVTSGRGGETQY
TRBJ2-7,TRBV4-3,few,ASSLGAGISYEQY
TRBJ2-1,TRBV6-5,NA,ASSSLSGSYNEQF
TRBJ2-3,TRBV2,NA,ASIRLAGDPGRTDTQY
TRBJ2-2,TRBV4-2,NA,ASSQVRGQRAGELF
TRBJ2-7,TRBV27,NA,ASSLSIAGAYEQY
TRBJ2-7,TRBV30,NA,AWGPGVGIHYEQY
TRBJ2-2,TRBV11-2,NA,ASRLITNTGELF
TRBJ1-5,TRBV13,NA,ASSNRGSNQPQH
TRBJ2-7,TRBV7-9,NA,ASNTDDRDHEQY
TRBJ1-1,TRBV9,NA,ASSLTGNTEAF
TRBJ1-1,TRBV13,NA,ASSLSSRGENTEAF
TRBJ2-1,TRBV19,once,ASSTAGGTYNEQF
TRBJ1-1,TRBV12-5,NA,ASGLFRGVDF
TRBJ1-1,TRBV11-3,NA,ASSTLGWEAF
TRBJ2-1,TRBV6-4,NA,ASSDSLELNEQF
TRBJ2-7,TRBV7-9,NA,ASSHGQGGHEQY
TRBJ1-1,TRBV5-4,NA,ASSLGGFNTEAF
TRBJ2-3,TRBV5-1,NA,ASSLVGTSGSDTQY
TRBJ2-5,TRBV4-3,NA,ASSQDPPRYGETQY
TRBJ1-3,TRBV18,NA,ASSDRNGNTIY
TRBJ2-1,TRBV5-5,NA,ASSLWGSSYNEQF
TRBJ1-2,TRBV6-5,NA,ASSYPAGGGYT
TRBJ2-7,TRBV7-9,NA,ASSRTGVNYEQY
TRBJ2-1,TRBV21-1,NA,ASVGLASSYNEQF
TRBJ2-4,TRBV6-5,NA,ASSLSDRGDIQY
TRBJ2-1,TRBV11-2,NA,ASSLGLAEDNEQF